The sequence of this T cell receptor (beta chain) was determined in a study of blood T cell repertoires in COVID-19. Study in general: There were acute and convalescent COVID-19 samples, and they came from the United States, Italy and Spain. T cells, B-cell-depleted T cells, or PBMCs provided the cDNA or gDNA that served as material.

Trimming removed 5 bases at V and 10 bases at J, with 23 bases between. The CDR3 runs 16 residues. Germline V gene lookup returns CDR1 MDHEN and CDR2 SYDVKM. Source study methods: Estimates of nucleated cell counts were drawn from the amplification of reference gene primers. TCRdb keeps only in-frame clones here, not all; method: immunoSEQ multiplex PCR. V and J calls and clone size are copied from that table; D and trimming were computed from the DNA. The data contain 100,000 to 150,000 clones, 80% to 85% of them singletons. Sequences were obtained from peripheral blood. V is TRBV28 and J is TRBJ1-4, with D perhaps TRBD1 (6 bases). The receptor was isolated from a woman between 45 and 65 years old with acute or convalescent COVID-19. The CDR3 loop reads CASSTGHPALMGKLFF. CDR3 DNA: TGTGCCAGCAGTACGGGACACCCCGCGCTGATGGGAAAACTGTTTTTT. The whole variable domain, filled in from reference TRBV28 and TRBJ1-4, reads DVKVTQSSRYLVKRTGEKVFLECVQDMDHENMFWYRQDPGLGLRLIYFSYDVKMKEKGDIPEGYSVSREKKERFSLILESASTNQTSMYLCASSTGHPALMGKLFFGSGTQLSVL.